This entry describes one T cell receptor (beta chain). How the authors handled the data: Counts of nucleated cells, estimated from reference gene primer amplification, were obtained. Data came from immunoSEQ multiplex PCR; TCRdb stores just in-frame clones and leaves some out. D and trimming were read from the DNA, whereas the V and J calls and clone size are those reported in that table. Of tens of thousands of clones listed, 75% to 85% are singletons. These data originate in a study of blood T cell repertoires in COVID-19. Overall study: Acute and convalescent COVID-19 specimens originated in the United States, Italy and Spain. PBMCs, B-cell-depleted T cells, or T cells provided the cDNA or gDNA that made up the material.

V lost 6 bases, J lost 6 bases, and 0 bases stayed unmatched. Germline V gene data show CDR1 as LNHDA and CDR2 as SQIVND (reference sequence). This CDR3 region has 11 residues. The sample taken for sequencing was peripheral blood. The TCR sequence derives from a human donor in a cohort sampled during active COVID-19. V and J are TRBV19 and TRBJ1-2; 8 bases fit TRBD1. The CDR3 here is CASRTGDGYTF. The CDR3 bases are TGTGCCAGTAGGACAGGGGATGGCTACACCTTC.